This T cell receptor (beta chain) was profiled in a study of T cells in Graves' hyperthyroidism and ophthalmopathy. Study information: Peripheral blood was taken when the disease was first diagnosed, before any treatment began.

Every diagnosis used clinical symptoms, serum thyroxine and TRAb, thyroid ultrasound and orbital computed tomography. J lost 2 bases, V lost 3 bases, and 8 bases had no gene match. This CDR3 is built from 16 residues. Per the germline V gene, CDR1 is DFQATT and CDR2 is SNEGSKA (reference sequence). There were TCR beta CDR3 regions amplified from RNA transcripts. HTBI primers were used for first-round RT-PCR of the TCR CDR3. TCRdb redid the calling of the multiplex PCR reads with MiXCR, one entry per CDR3 protein. The sample lists hundreds of thousands of distinct CDR3 sequences, roughly 20% seen once, with about 34% in the top ten.

The specimen was blood. V is TRBV20-1 and J is TRBJ2-5; 11 positions match TRBD1. The receptor was derived from a man aged 25 to 45 with Graves' ophthalmopathy. The CDR3 nucleotides are TGCAGTGCTAGGGAGGACAGGGGGCTTTTTCAAGAGACCCAGTACTTC. Its translation is CSAREDRGLFQETQYF.